These 14 T cell receptor beta chains originate from one sample sequenced in a study of T cells in Graves' hyperthyroidism and ophthalmopathy. Amplified regions were TCR beta CDR3 sequences from RNA transcripts. RT-PCR in the first round (using the HTBI primer set) targeted the TCR CDR3. One entry per CDR3 protein, called by TCRdb with MiXCR from the multiplex PCR reads. The sample holds hundreds of thousands of distinct CDR3 sequences, about 15% seen once. Material for sequencing was blood. These receptors were obtained from a woman aged 25-40 years with Graves' hyperthyroidism that later progressed to Graves' ophthalmopathy.

V gene TRBV7-9 combines with J gene TRBJ2-6; 12 bases match TRBD2. The ends lost 4 bases at V and 0 bases at J; junction bases unmatched: 4. Germline loops: CDR1 SEHNR, CDR2 FQNEAQ (reference sequence). This CDR3 spans 18 amino acids. CDR3 region: CASSSRLAGASGANVLTF. The CDR3, as DNA: TGTGCCAGCAGCTCGCGACTAGCGGGAGCCTCTGGGGCCAACGTCCTGACTTTC.

This chain uses TRBV7-9 with TRBJ2-1, with 9 bases identical to TRBD2. CDR1 is SEHNR, CDR2 FQNEAQ, per germline (reference sequence). This CDR3 region has 19 residues. J was trimmed by 1 base and V by 4 bases; bases with no gene match: 14. CDR3: CASSSSLPTSGDSYNEQFF. The CDR3 DNA sequence: TGTGCCAGCAGCTCTTCCCTACCGACTAGCGGAGATTCCTACAATGAGCAGTTCTTC.

The rearrangement links TRBV5-1 to TRBJ2-7; weak D call: TRBD2 (6 bases). Germline CDR1 reads SGHRS; CDR2 reads YFSETQ. Between the trimmed V and J ends, which lost 3 bases and 6 bases, there was a span of 13 bases. The CDR3 loop spans 13 amino acids. Here the CDR3 DNA reads TGCGCCAGCAGCTCGGAGGGTTCCCCCGAGCAGTACTTC. Amino acid sequence: CASSSEGSPEQYF.

This clonotype was counted ten times or more. This chain uses TRBV9 with TRBJ2-7; either TRBD1 or TRBD2 may supply D (5 bases each). Germline-derived CDR1 and CDR2 are SGDLS and YYNGEE. The CDR3 runs 15 residues. Between the trimmed V and J ends, which lost 3 bases and 6 bases, there was a span of 19 bases. The CDR3 loop reads CASSAGTLGNGEQYF. Here the CDR3 DNA reads TGTGCCAGCAGCGCCGGGACCCTAGGGAACGGCGAGCAGTACTTC. Using reference TRBV9 and TRBJ2-7 for the parts outside the CDR3, the full variable domain is DSGVTQTPKHLITATGQRVTLRCSPRSGDLSVYWYQQSLDQGLQFLIQYYNGEERAKGNILERFSAQQFPDLHSELNLSSLELGDSALYFCASSAGTLGNGEQYFGPGTRLTVT.

This clonotype was detected many times. In DNA form, the CDR3 reads TGTGCCAGCAGCTTAACTAGCACAGAGACCCAGTACTTC. Amino acids: CASSLTSTETQYF. V and J are TRBV11-2 and TRBJ2-5, with D maybe TRBD2 (6 bases). This CDR3 region has 13 residues. Germline loops: CDR1 SGHAT, CDR2 FQNNGV. With 2 bases removed from V and 4 bases from J, the gap between germline ends came to 8 bases.

This clonotype appeared many times. The chain employs TRBV11-2 and TRBJ1-1, with D perhaps matching TRBD1 (5 bases). The germline gives CDR1 SGHAT, CDR2 FQNNGV. The CDR3 is 12 residues long. The V and J ends lost 8 bases and 4 bases respectively, with 11 bases between them. The CDR3 coding sequence is TGTGCCAGCGGAATGAGGGGCACTGAAGCTTTCTTT. It encodes CASGMRGTEAFF.

This clonotype appeared a few times. The CDR3 nucleotides read TGCGCCAGCAGCCGGGGGACTAGCGGACAACTATACACAGATACGCAGTATTTT. It translates to CASSRGTSGQLYTDTQYF. The V call is TRBV5-1, the J call TRBJ2-3, with TRBD2 identical over 11 bases. The V gene's germline CDR1 is SGHRS and CDR2 YFSETQ. The CDR3 totals 18 residues. V lost 4 bases, J lost 2 bases, and 12 bases stayed unmatched. Full variable domain (missing parts from reference TRBV5-1 and TRBJ2-3): KAGVTQTPRYLIKTRGQQVTLSCSPISGHRSVSWYQQTPGQGLQFLFEYFSETQRNKGNFPGRFSGRQFSNSRSEMNVSTLELGDSALYLCASSRGTSGQLYTDTQYFGPGTRLTVL.

The V call is TRBV11-2, the J call TRBJ2-1; 10 nucleotides match TRBD2. The CDR3 is 15 amino acids. V shed 5 bases and J 5 bases; nucleotides not matched to a gene: 6. Germline assignment: CDR1 SGHAT and CDR2 FQNNGV. DNA for the CDR3: TGTGCCAGCAGCCTCGGACTAGCGGTAGACAATGAGCAGTTCTTC. Translated, it gives CASSLGLAVDNEQFF.

The rearrangement uses TRBV24-1 and TRBJ2-6; 9 bases align to TRBD1. The CDR3 has 19 amino acids. Germline V gene data show CDR1 as KGHDR and CDR2 as SFDVKD. V lost 3 bases and J lost 0; bases outside the gene matches: 8. The CDR3 nucleotides are TGTGCCACCAGTGATGCGGAGGGACAGGGAGCCTCTGGGGCCAACGTCCTGACTTTC. Protein sequence: CATSDAEGQGASGANVLTF.

Worth noting for this clonotype: This may arise from a read error, as a much more abundant clone is one base away. The chain combines TRBV12-3 or TRBV12-4 with TRBJ1-1; D might be TRBD1 (6 bases). The CDR3 contains 13 residues. In DNA, the CDR3 is TGTGCCAGCACCGGACAGACTAACACTAAAGCTTTCTTT. Protein product: CASTGQTNTKAFF.

This clonotype came up many times. The chain links TRBV20-1 to TRBJ2-7; no definite D call. Deletions cut 0 bases from V and 0 bases from J, with 12 bases between. Germline V gene data show CDR1 as DFQATT and CDR2 as SNEGSKA (reference sequence). This CDR3 is 15 amino acids long. The CDR3 spells CSARELFKGSYEQYF. DNA of the CDR3: TGCAGTGCTAGAGAGCTATTTAAGGGCTCCTACGAGCAGTACTTC.

This clonotype has ten or more counts. The V call is TRBV24-1, the J call TRBJ2-1, with D unresolved. CDR3 size: 14 residues. V was trimmed by 2 bases and J by 8 bases, leaving 12 bases between them. The germline gives CDR1 KGHDR, CDR2 SFDVKD. For the CDR3, the DNA is TGTGCCACCAGTGATTCCTCGAGGAGTCATGAGCAGTTCTTC. Translating it yields CATSDSSRSHEQFF.

This clonotype occurred many times. This chain uses TRBV6-1 with TRBJ2-7, with D tentatively TRBD2 (6 bases). V was shortened by 0 bases and J by 3 bases, with 15 bases between the two germline ends. The CDR3 is made up of 16 amino acids. Germline values: CDR1 MNHNS, CDR2 SASEGT. The DNA of the CDR3 is TGTGCCAGCAGTGAAGCGTCCGGGAGTTTTATCTACGAGCAGTACTTC. This gives the protein CASSEASGSFIYEQYF.

This clonotype was counted ten times or more. The chain couples TRBV19 to TRBJ2-1; no definite D call. Per germline, CDR1 LNHDA and CDR2 SQIVND (reference sequence). Trimming removed 3 bases at V and 4 bases at J, with 16 bases between. The CDR3 has 16 amino acids. This CDR3 is CASSMVVGIIYNEQFF. The CDR3 DNA reads TGTGCCAGTAGTATGGTTGTGGGGATAATTTACAATGAGCAGTTCTTC.